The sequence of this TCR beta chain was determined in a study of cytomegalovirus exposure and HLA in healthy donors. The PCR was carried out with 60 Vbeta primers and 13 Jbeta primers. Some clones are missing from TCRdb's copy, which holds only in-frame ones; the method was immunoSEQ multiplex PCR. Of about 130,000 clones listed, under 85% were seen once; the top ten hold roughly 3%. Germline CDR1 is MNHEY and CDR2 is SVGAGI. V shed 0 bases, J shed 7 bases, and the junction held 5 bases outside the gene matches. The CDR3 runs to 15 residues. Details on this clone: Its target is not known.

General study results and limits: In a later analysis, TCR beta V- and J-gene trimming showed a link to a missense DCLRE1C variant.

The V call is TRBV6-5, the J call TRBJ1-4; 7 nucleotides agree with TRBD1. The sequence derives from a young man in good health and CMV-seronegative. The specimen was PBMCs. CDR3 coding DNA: TGTGCCAGCAGTTACTCGTACAGGGGTTCTGAAAAACTGTTTTTT. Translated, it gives CASSYSYRGSEKLFF.